These 25 T cell receptor beta chains were sequenced from one sample in a study of T cells after yellow fever vaccination. TCRdb reanalysed the 5' RACE reads using MiXCR and keeps one entry per CDR3 protein. The table lists about 46,000 distinct CDR3 sequences, around 6.8% of them singletons. The sequencing used PBMCs, either bulk or a sorted T-cell subset (CD4+, CD8+, memory, or dextramer-sorted; not recorded which), collected 45 days after the yellow fever booster vaccination. Source of these receptors: a man aged 25 to 40 who received the YFV17D yellow fever vaccine.

This clonotype was seen a few times. The chain links TRBV7-2 to TRBJ2-1; 7 nucleotides line up with TRBD2. Germline CDR1 is SGHTA and CDR2 is FQGNSA. The CDR3 loop spans 14 amino acids. The V and J ends lost 4 bases and 7 bases, in that order; junction bases with no gene match: 7. CDR3 sequence (DNA): TGTGCCAGCAGCTACAGCGGGATCAAAAATGAGCAGTTCTTC. This gives the protein CASSYSGIKNEQFF.

The chain has TRBV6-2 or TRBV6-3 and TRBJ2-1, with 7 bases identical to TRBD2. This CDR3 is built from 16 residues. With V trimmed by 5 bases and J by 6 bases, 13 bases remained unmatched. From germline, CDR1 is MNHEY and CDR2 SVGEGT. The CDR3 loop is CASSRPGSGKGNEQFF. CDR3 in DNA: TGTGCCAGCAGTCGGCCCGGGAGCGGGAAGGGCAATGAGCAGTTCTTC.

This clonotype has a count of ten or more. The CDR3 sequence: CASSATGIPDTQYF. CDR3 coding DNA: TGTGCCAGCAGCGCGACAGGGATCCCAGATACGCAGTATTTT. This chain joins TRBV9 and TRBJ2-3; TRBD1 matches at 7 bases. With V trimmed by 3 bases and J by 4 bases, 5 bases remained unmatched. The germline V gene encodes CDR1 SGDLS and CDR2 YYNGEE. The length of the CDR3 is 14 residues.

The chain recombines TRBV29-1 with TRBJ2-7, with D perhaps matching TRBD1 (6 bases). CDR3 length: 13 amino acids. V was clipped by 2 bases and J by 2 bases, with 10 bases between them. From germline, CDR1 is SQVTM and CDR2 ANQGSEA. The CDR3 here is CSVESGAPYEQYF. The DNA for the CDR3 is TGCAGCGTTGAATCAGGGGCCCCCTACGAGCAGTACTTC.

This clonotype was counted many times. The J gene is TRBJ1-4, the V gene TRBV7-2; D perhaps matches TRBD1 (6 bases). Trimming took off 5 bases at V and 7 bases at J, with 17 bases between the two ends. This CDR3 region has 15 residues. Germline CDR1 SGHTA, CDR2 FQGNSA. The CDR3 sequence is CASSPYAGASEKLFF. CDR3 nucleotide sequence: TGTGCCAGCAGCCCCTATGCGGGGGCGAGTGAAAAACTGTTTTTT.

The chain's CDR3 is CASSFGTGGADQPQHF. The DNA for the CDR3 is TGTGCCAGCAGTTTTGGGACAGGGGGCGCAGATCAGCCCCAGCATTTT. V and J are TRBV12-3 or TRBV12-4 and TRBJ1-5; 12 bases map to TRBD1. The CDR3 covers 16 residues. V dropped 3 bases and J dropped 5; count of bases not matched to a gene: 5.

At least ten counts were recorded for this clonotype. The rearrangement uses TRBV20-1 and TRBJ1-1, with D perhaps matching TRBD1 (5 bases). Trimming removed 1 base at V and 4 bases at J, with 13 bases between. Germline CDR1 is DFQATT and CDR2 is SNEGSKA (reference sequence). The CDR3 covers 14 residues. This chain's CDR3 is CSARVRGEGTEAFF. In DNA form, the CDR3 reads TGCAGTGCTAGAGTCAGAGGGGAGGGCACTGAAGCTTTCTTT.

The chain carries TRBV6-2 or TRBV6-3 and TRBJ2-4; D unresolved. Between the trimmed V and J ends, which lost 3 bases and 6 bases, there was a span of 6 bases. Germline V gene sequence: CDR1 MNHEY, CDR2 SVGEGT. The CDR3 sequence is 12 residues long. The chain's CDR3 is CASSYPGNIQYF. CDR3 coding DNA: TGTGCCAGCAGTTATCCGGGAAACATTCAGTACTTC.

The chain employs TRBV20-1 and TRBJ2-7; D call uncertain. Trimming shortened V by 6 bases and J by 1 base, and 13 bases separated the two germline ends. This CDR3 region has 13 residues. CDR1 is DFQATT and CDR2 is SNEGSKA in the germline V gene (reference sequence). CDR3 bases: TGCAGTGCCTCTCATCCGCAATCCTACGAGCAGTACTTC. It codes for CSASHPQSYEQYF.

This clonotype was counted at least ten times. V is TRBV4-2 and J is TRBJ2-1, with a tentative D call TRBD2 (5 bases). Germline-derived CDR1 and CDR2 are LGHNA and YNFKEQ. This CDR3 region has 16 residues. Trimming cost V 4 bases and J 8 bases, with 21 bases left between them. The CDR3 DNA sequence: TGTGCCAGCAGCCCCTGGGTGGCCCCGGGGAGCGATGAGCAGTTCTTC. Residues: CASSPWVAPGSDEQFF.

This clonotype has a count of ten or more. V and J are TRBV10-3 and TRBJ2-3; 7 nucleotides align to TRBD2. CDR3 length: 14 residues. Per germline, CDR1 ENHRY and CDR2 SYGVKD. Trimming at V came to 5 bases and at J to 1 base, leaving 3 bases not matched to a gene. CDR3 sequence (DNA): TGTGCCATCAGTCCTAGCGGCCGCACAGATACGCAGTATTTT. As protein: CAISPSGRTDTQYF.

This clonotype was seen repeatedly, ten times or more. The chain couples TRBV12-3 or TRBV12-4 to TRBJ2-2; D uncertain. CDR3 length: 12 amino acids. Trimming left V 5 bases short and J 5 bases short, with 6 bases between. The CDR3 coding sequence is TGTGCCAGCAGTCTGGGGACCGGGGAGCTGTTTTTT. Translated: CASSLGTGELFF.

The CDR3: CSAKGLAGEAKNIQYF. The CDR3 DNA reads as TGCAGTGCGAAGGGGCTAGCGGGAGAGGCCAAAAACATTCAGTACTTC. The chain uses TRBV20-1 and TRBJ2-4; 10 bases map to TRBD2. V was pared by 6 bases and J by 1 base, with 9 bases of the junction left unmatched. The CDR3 has 16 residues. Germline V gives CDR1 DFQATT, CDR2 SNEGSKA (reference sequence).

With regard to this clonotype: A read error may produce the germline difference seen at one junction end. The CDR3 sequence: CASSLEGGNSEAFF. The CDR3 DNA sequence: TGTGCCAGCAGCTTGGAAGGGGGGAACTCTGAAGCTTTCTTT. This sequence joins TRBV5-5 and TRBJ1-1; tentative D call: TRBD1 (6 bases). Germline-derived CDR1 and CDR2 are SGHKS and YYEKEE (reference sequence). The length of the CDR3 is 14 residues.

This clonotype has ten or more counts. The J gene is TRBJ2-5, the V gene TRBV5-1; no definite D call. CDR1 SGHRS and CDR2 YFSETQ come from the germline V gene. The CDR3 totals 13 residues. Trimming left V 0 bases short and J 3 bases short, with 6 bases between. DNA of the CDR3: TGCGCCAGCAGCTTGGGGGCAGAAGAGACCCAGTACTTC. Translating gives CASSLGAEETQYF.

The sample holds many counts of this clonotype. The chain carries TRBV5-5 and TRBJ1-1, with TRBD1 identical over 9 bases. Trimming cost V 0 bases and J 6 bases; bases outside gene matches: 9. The germline CDR1 and CDR2 sequences are SGHKS and YYEKEE (reference sequence). CDR3 length: 16 residues. The CDR3 protein is CASSLAFGQGSPEAFF. The CDR3 region has the DNA TGTGCCAGCAGCTTGGCCTTCGGACAGGGGAGCCCTGAAGCTTTCTTT.

The table lists this clonotype with many counts. The germline gene is not matched at one end of the junction; a read error may be the cause. This chain joins TRBV6-5 and TRBJ2-3; D is possibly TRBD2 (7 bases). Germline-derived CDR1 and CDR2 are MNHEY and SVGAGI. The CDR3 sequence is 15 residues long. The DNA of the CDR3 is TGTGCCAGCAGCTACTACGGGGGGCAGGGAGATACGCAGTATTTT. Translating gives CASSYYGGQGDTQYF.

V usage is TRBV15 and J usage is TRBJ1-1, with TRBD1 matching over 7 bases. The V gene end was trimmed by 2 bases and the J gene end by 4 bases; junction bases not matched to a gene: 10. Germline CDR1 reads LNHNV; CDR2 reads YYDKDF (reference sequence). This CDR3 has 16 residues. CDR3 sequence: CATSRPSDQGGTEAFF. The CDR3 bases are TGTGCCACCAGCAGACCTTCGGACCAGGGGGGCACTGAAGCTTTCTTT. Drawing the rest from reference TRBV15 and TRBJ1-1, the complete variable domain is DAMVIQNPRYQVTQFGKPVTLSCSQTLNHNVMYWYQQKSSQAPKLLFHYYDKDFNNEADTPDNFQSRRPNTSFCFLDIRSPGLGDTAMYLCATSRPSDQGGTEAFFGQGTRLTVV.

This clonotype came up many times. This chain joins TRBV3-1 and TRBJ2-7; TRBD2 agrees at 9 bases. The CDR3 extends over 14 amino acids. J lost 2 bases, V lost 5 bases, and 4 bases had no gene match. Germline-derived CDR1 and CDR2 are LGHDT and YNNKEL (reference sequence). CDR3 sequence (DNA): TGTGCCAGCAGCATAGCGGGAGCAACCTACGAGCAGTACTTC. This sequence encodes CASSIAGATYEQYF.

The sample holds many counts of this clonotype. V gene TRBV24-1 combines with J gene TRBJ2-3; TRBD2 agrees at 7 bases. This CDR3 spans 14 amino acids. CDR1 is KGHDR, CDR2 SFDVKD, per germline. Germline trimming cut 4 bases from V and 4 bases from J; bases unmatched to any gene: 4. The CDR3 coding sequence is TGTGCCACCAGTGACGTCGGGAGGTCAGATACGCAGTATTTT. This codes for CATSDVGRSDTQYF.

Concerning this clonotype itself: This could be a read error, since a much larger clone is one nucleotide away. This chain connects TRBV20-1 to TRBJ2-1; D is perhaps TRBD2 (6 bases). The CDR3 is 14 amino acids. The germline V and J ends were trimmed by 6 bases and 10 bases, with 22 bases remaining between them. CDR1 DFQATT and CDR2 SNEGSKA come from the germline V gene (reference sequence). For the CDR3, the DNA is TGCAGTGCCCCACGGGGGACCCGTGACGAGGAGCAGTTCTTC. It yields the protein CSAPRGTRDEEQFF.

This clonotype was seen a handful of times. This sequence joins TRBV29-1 and TRBJ2-1; 7 bases align to TRBD2. This CDR3 has 14 amino acids. The junction had 5 bases not matched to a gene; V was cut back by 3 bases and J by 3 bases. Looked up from germline, CDR1 is SQVTM and CDR2 is ANQGSEA. CDR3 in amino acids: CSVDRDYIYNEQFF. The CDR3 DNA sequence: TGCAGCGTTGATCGGGACTACATCTACAATGAGCAGTTCTTC.

This clonotype was detected a few times. The genes are TRBV20-1 and TRBJ2-2, with TRBD2 identical over 13 bases. This CDR3 is built from 15 residues. Germline values: CDR1 DFQATT, CDR2 SNEGSKA (reference sequence). Unmatched junction bases numbered 3, after V lost 4 bases and J lost 4 bases. CDR3 residues: CSATGTSGITGELFF. CDR3 in DNA: TGCAGTGCTACCGGGACTAGCGGGATCACCGGGGAGCTGTTTTTT.

The V call is TRBV20-1, the J call TRBJ1-1, with D possibly being TRBD1 (6 bases). The germline V gene encodes CDR1 DFQATT and CDR2 SNEGSKA (reference sequence). The CDR3 has 13 amino acids. The V gene lost 5 bases and the J gene lost 0 bases, with 10 bases spanning the gap. CDR3: CSAAGQLNTEAFF. The CDR3 bases are TGCAGTGCTGCTGGACAGTTGAACACTGAAGCTTTCTTT.

This clonotype came up many times. This chain uses TRBV6-1 with TRBJ2-4; D is ambiguous. Germline assignment: CDR1 MNHNS and CDR2 SASEGT. V lost 2 bases and J lost 1, with 3 bases in between. The CDR3 loop spans 13 amino acids. The CDR3 is CASSEFAKNIQYF. DNA for the CDR3: TGTGCCAGCAGTGAATTTGCCAAAAACATTCAGTACTTC.